This passage covers 27 T cell receptor beta chains from one sample sequenced in a study of shared clonotypes between healthy human individuals. This table comes from immunoSEQ multiplex PCR, and its TCRdb copy is limited to in-frame clones, with some not included. In the table there are about 680,000 clones, approximately 90% of which are singletons. Positive CCR7 selection of CD45RO-negative cells yielded the naive CD8 cells, and terminally differentiated effector memory CD45RA+ cells were excluded. Sequencing was performed on naive CD8+ T cells sorted from blood. The origin of the receptors is a man aged 25-45 years in good health.

The chain recombines TRBV7-9 with TRBJ2-2, with D maybe TRBD1 (5 bases). The CDR3 has 16 amino acids. The germline CDR1 and CDR2 sequences are SEHNR and FQNEAQ (reference sequence). With 5 bases removed from V and 2 bases from J, the gap between germline ends came to 15 bases. This CDR3 reads CASSPRQPVNTGELFF. CDR3 coding DNA: TGTGCCAGCAGCCCCCGACAGCCGGTAAACACCGGGGAGCTGTTTTTT.

This rearrangement joins TRBV6-5 to TRBJ2-2; 8 bases agree with TRBD2. The CDR3 covers 16 residues. Germline V gene data show CDR1 as MNHEY and CDR2 as SVGAGI. Trimming removed 0 bases from V and 7 bases from J; junction bases left unmatched: 7. CDR3 nucleotide sequence: TGTGCCAGCAGTTACTCTAAGCGGGAGTTCGGCGGGGAGCTGTTTTTT. It codes for CASSYSKREFGGELFF.

V and J are TRBV7-8 and TRBJ2-1; D uncertain. Per germline, CDR1 SGHVS and CDR2 FQNEAQ. CDR3 length: 14 amino acids. V lost 4 bases to trimming and J lost 7 bases, with 14 bases between them. The CDR3 sequence is CASSSRAPGNEQFF. CDR3 coding DNA: TGTGCCAGCAGCTCAAGAGCCCCCGGGAATGAGCAGTTCTTC.

The chain has TRBV27 and TRBJ2-1, with 7 bases that match TRBD2. CDR3 size: 16 residues. V trimming: 7 bases; J trimming: 3 bases; junction bases outside the gene matches: 12. Germline V gene data show CDR1 as MNHEY and CDR2 as SMNVEV (reference sequence). The CDR3 protein is CASTPFAGVIYNEQFF. The DNA of the CDR3 is TGTGCCAGCACCCCATTCGCGGGAGTGATCTACAATGAGCAGTTCTTC.

This rearrangement joins TRBV6-5 to TRBJ1-5, with D hard to call. Germline CDR1 reads MNHEY; CDR2 reads SVGAGI. Trimming stripped 7 bases from V and 4 bases from J, with 11 bases between. The CDR3 is 13 residues long. CDR3 sequence: CASMEGFNQPQHF. CDR3 bases: TGTGCCAGCATGGAGGGTTTTAATCAGCCCCAGCATTTT.

V usage is TRBV9 and J usage is TRBJ2-3; D tentatively reads TRBD1 or TRBD2 (5 bases each). The V end was cut by 3 bases, the J end by 0 bases, with 20 bases between. Germline values: CDR1 SGDLS, CDR2 YYNGEE. The CDR3 is 18 residues long. CDR3 bases: TGTGCCAGCAGCGGACGGCCTTGGGGCGGGTCCAGCACAGATACGCAGTATTTT. Translating it yields CASSGRPWGGSSTDTQYF.

This chain's CDR3 is CASNDGTNNEQFF. In DNA form, the CDR3 reads TGTGCCAGTAACGACGGGACCAACAATGAGCAGTTCTTC. The V call is TRBV9, the J call TRBJ2-1; perhaps D is TRBD1 or TRBD2 (5 bases each). Trimming left V 8 bases short and J 5 bases short, with 14 bases between. Germline V gene sequence: CDR1 SGDLS, CDR2 YYNGEE. This CDR3 comprises 13 residues. Drawing the rest from reference TRBV9 and TRBJ2-1, the complete variable domain is DSGVTQTPKHLITATGQRVTLRCSPRSGDLSVYWYQQSLDQGLQFLIQYYNGEERAKGNILERFSAQQFPDLHSELNLSSLELGDSALYFCASNDGTNNEQFFGPGTRLTVL.

This clone showed up just once. The rearrangement joins TRBV2 to TRBJ2-4; 10 bases align to TRBD2. V was pared by 4 bases and J by 6 bases, with 12 bases of the junction left unmatched. Looked up from germline, CDR1 is SNHLY and CDR2 is FYNNEI. This CDR3 has 17 residues. As DNA, the CDR3 is TGTGCCAGCAGTGCCTCCTCGGGACTAGCGTTGAGAAACATTCAGTACTTC. Its protein product is CASSASSGLALRNIQYF.

This rearrangement joins TRBV28 to TRBJ1-2; maybe TRBD1 (5 bases). The CDR3 runs to 13 residues. V lost 8 bases to trimming and J lost 1 base, with 11 bases between them. Germline V gene data show CDR1 as MDHEN and CDR2 as SYDVKM. CDR3 nucleotide sequence: TGTGCCAGCCAGTTAGGGGTTAACTATGGCTACACCTTC. Translated, it gives CASQLGVNYGYTF.

This rearrangement joins TRBV10-3 to TRBJ2-7; unclear D gene. This CDR3 is built from 11 residues. Looked up from germline, CDR1 is ENHRY and CDR2 is SYGVKD. The V and J ends lost 0 bases and 6 bases respectively, with 3 bases between them. In nucleotides, the CDR3 is TGTGCCATCAGTGAGTCCCTCGAGCAGTACTTC. It yields the protein CAISESLEQYF.

The genes are TRBV14 and TRBJ2-7; D might be TRBD2 (5 bases). In germline, CDR1 is SGHDN, CDR2 FVKESK. This CDR3 spans 14 amino acids. Trimming left V 3 bases short and J 1 base short, with 10 bases between. The CDR3 spells CASSHTGKSYEQYF. The DNA of the CDR3 is TGTGCCAGCAGCCACACCGGGAAGTCCTACGAGCAGTACTTC.

The V and J genes are TRBV7-2 and TRBJ2-1; D unclear. CDR1 SGHTA and CDR2 FQGNSA come from the germline V gene. V dropped 1 base and J dropped 2 bases, with 9 bases sitting between them. The CDR3 is 15 residues long. CDR3 nucleotide sequence: TGTGCCAGCAGCTTAGACCGGGCCACCTACAATGAGCAGTTCTTC. Amino acid sequence: CASSLDRATYNEQFF.

The chain links TRBV27 to TRBJ1-6; possible D gene TRBD1, 5 bases. CDR3 length equals 15 residues. The V gene lost 1 base and the J gene lost 8 bases, with 12 bases spanning the gap. Germline V gives CDR1 MNHEY, CDR2 SMNVEV (reference sequence). The CDR3 spells CASSLLGTRHSPLHF. CDR3 coding DNA: TGTGCCAGCAGTTTATTGGGGACGAGGCATTCACCCCTCCACTTT.

V usage is TRBV7-2 and J usage is TRBJ2-1; 7 bases line up with TRBD1. CDR3 length: 14 amino acids. The V gene's germline CDR1 is SGHTA and CDR2 FQGNSA. V lost 5 bases, J lost 4 bases, and 5 bases stayed unmatched. The CDR3 loop reads CASSLGTDYNEQFF. The CDR3 DNA reads as TGTGCCAGCAGCCTCGGGACAGATTACAATGAGCAGTTCTTC. Full variable domain (missing parts from reference TRBV7-2 and TRBJ2-1): GAGVSQSPSNKVTEKGKDVELRCDPISGHTALYWYRQSLGQGLEFLIYFQGNSAPDKSGLPSDRFSAERTGGSVSTLTIQRTQQEDSAVYLCASSLGTDYNEQFFGPGTRLTVL.

The gene calls are TRBV7-7 and TRBJ2-7; TRBD1 is a possible D gene (5 bases). Trimming cost V 1 base and J 1 base, with 11 bases left between them. There are 15 residues in the CDR3. Germline V gene sequence: CDR1 SSHAT, CDR2 FNYEAQ (reference sequence). CDR3 DNA: TGTGCCAGCAGCTTAGGAGACAGTGGGTCCTACGAGCAGTACTTC. As protein: CASSLGDSGSYEQYF. The full variable domain, rest sourced from reference TRBV7-7 and TRBJ2-7, is GAGVSQSPRYKVTKRGQDVTLRCDPISSHATLYWYQQALGQGPEFLTYFNYEAQPDKSGLPSDRFSAERPEGSISTLTIQRTEQRDSAMYRCASSLGDSGSYEQYFGPGTRLTVT.

The genes are TRBV27 and TRBJ2-7; 7 nucleotides align to TRBD2. CDR1 and CDR2 from the germline V gene are MNHEY and SMNVEV (reference sequence). CDR3 length: 15 residues. V shed 5 bases, J shed 3 bases, and the junction held 10 bases outside the gene matches. The CDR3 reads CASSIGAREIYEQYF. The CDR3 nucleotides are TGTGCCAGCAGTATCGGGGCGCGGGAGATCTACGAGCAGTACTTC.

The chain is built from TRBV7-9 and TRBJ2-7; 12 nucleotides align to TRBD2. V gave up 4 bases and J gave up 3 bases; unmatched junction bases: 16. The V gene's germline CDR1 is SEHNR and CDR2 FQNEAQ (reference sequence). The CDR3 has 19 amino acids. CDR3 bases: TGTGCCAGCAGCTCCCACAGGGTTTGGGAGACTAGCGGGAGCTACGAGCAGTACTTC. As protein: CASSSHRVWETSGSYEQYF. The variable domain in full, completed from reference TRBV7-9 and TRBJ2-7, reads DTGVSQNPRHKITKRGQNVTFRCDPISEHNRLYWYRQTLGQGPEFLTYFQNEAQLEKSRLLSDRFSAERPKGSFSTLEIQRTEQGDSAMYLCASSSHRVWETSGSYEQYFGPGTRLTVT.

This clone appeared a single time. The chain combines TRBV27 with TRBJ2-7, with D uncertain. The CDR3 has 13 residues. The V end was cut by 5 bases, the J end by 0 bases, with 8 bases between. From germline, CDR1 is MNHEY and CDR2 SMNVEV (reference sequence). CDR3: CASSDGNSYEQYF. CDR3 sequence (DNA): TGTGCCAGCAGTGACGGAAACTCCTACGAGCAGTACTTC.

This rearrangement joins TRBV28 to TRBJ1-2; TRBD1 might be the D (5 bases). CDR1 and CDR2 from the germline V gene are MDHEN and SYDVKM. Trimming left V 3 bases short and J 5 bases short, with 25 bases between. The CDR3 runs to 18 residues. CDR3 region: CASSFFLGAPGLRYGYTF. The DNA of the CDR3 is TGTGCCAGCAGTTTTTTTCTCGGGGCGCCAGGGCTTAGGTATGGCTACACCTTC.

V and J are TRBV19 and TRBJ2-1; TRBD1 or TRBD2 may be the D gene (5 bases each). V lost 6 bases and J lost 0, with 18 bases in between. This CDR3 is built from 17 residues. Germline CDR1 reads LNHDA; CDR2 reads SQIVND (reference sequence). In DNA form, the CDR3 reads TGTGCCAGTAGCATTGGGACCGCCTTAAGCTCCTACAATGAGCAGTTCTTC. It encodes CASSIGTALSSYNEQFF.

The CDR3 nucleotides read TGCGCCAGCAGCCAAGTTGGACTGACTAATGAGCAGTTCTTC. Protein: CASSQVGLTNEQFF. V and J are TRBV4-3 and TRBJ2-1; D perhaps matches TRBD2 (5 bases). CDR3 length: 14 amino acids. V was shortened by 1 base and J by 7 bases, with 11 bases between the two germline ends. Per the germline V gene, CDR1 is LGHNA and CDR2 is YSLEER.

The chain couples TRBV4-1 to TRBJ2-3; TRBD1 or TRBD2 may be the D gene (5 bases each). This CDR3 has 15 amino acids. Trimming took 1 base from V and 1 from J, leaving 9 bases between them. CDR1 and CDR2 from the germline V gene are MGHRA and YSYEKL. The CDR3 region is CASSQVVGGTDTQYF. DNA of the CDR3: TGCGCCAGCAGCCAAGTTGTGGGGGGCACAGATACGCAGTATTTT.

The count of this clone is one. This chain's CDR3 is CASSYKQYGELFF. CDR3 in DNA: TGTGCCAGCAGTTACAAGCAATACGGGGAGCTGTTTTTT. The J gene is TRBJ2-2, the V gene TRBV6-5; D unresolved. Germline CDR1 is MNHEY and CDR2 is SVGAGI. The V and J ends lost 2 bases and 7 bases respectively, with 8 bases between them. There are 13 residues in the CDR3.

This rearrangement joins TRBV6-1 to TRBJ2-7; D may be TRBD2 (6 bases). The germline V and J ends were trimmed by 4 bases and 0 bases, with 10 bases remaining between them. This CDR3 comprises 14 residues. In germline, CDR1 is MNHNS, CDR2 SASEGT. The CDR3 region has the DNA TGTGCCAGCAGTGCGGGACTTCACTCCTACGAGCAGTACTTC. Protein sequence: CASSAGLHSYEQYF.

This chain links TRBV7-9 with TRBJ2-1; 8 nucleotides line up with TRBD2. The ends lost 5 bases at V and 7 bases at J; junction bases unmatched: 7. Germline assignment: CDR1 SEHNR and CDR2 FQNEAQ (reference sequence). The CDR3 has 14 amino acids. CDR3 protein: CASSRTVAGNEQFF. The CDR3 bases are TGTGCCAGCAGCCGTACGGTAGCGGGGAATGAGCAGTTCTTC.

A note on this clone: This CDR3 is also generated by other DNA sequences in the sample. The rearrangement links TRBV28 to TRBJ1-2, with 8 bases lining up with TRBD1. Germline trimming cut 3 bases from V and 4 bases from J; bases unmatched to any gene: 4. The germline CDR1 and CDR2 sequences are MDHEN and SYDVKM. The CDR3 extends over 14 amino acids. CDR3 nucleotide sequence: TGTGCCAGCAGTTTGAGGCAGGGGGCCTATGGCTACACCTTC. It encodes CASSLRQGAYGYTF.

J is TRBJ2-1 and V is TRBV15, with D tentatively TRBD2 (5 bases). V shed 0 bases and J shed 4 bases, with 10 bases lying between them. The CDR3 is 15 amino acids. The germline V gene has CDR1 LNHNV and CDR2 YYDKDF (reference sequence). This CDR3 is CATSRERLSYNEQFF. In DNA, the CDR3 is TGTGCCACCAGCAGAGAACGACTATCGTACAATGAGCAGTTCTTC.